These 14 T cell receptor beta chains were sequenced from one sample in a study of Graves' ophthalmopathy and Graves' hyperthyroidism. The study amplified TCR beta CDR3 regions using RNA transcripts. First-round RT-PCR with HTBI primers preceded a second-round multiplex PCR. TCRdb itself ran the multiplex PCR reads through MiXCR, one entry per CDR3 protein. The data hold about 500,000 distinct CDR3 sequences, with under 40% observed a single time. What was sequenced was peripheral blood or thyroid tissue (not recorded which). The receptors here all came from an adult man with Graves' hyperthyroidism.

The sample holds many counts of this clonotype. The chain employs TRBV6-5 and TRBJ1-5, with unresolved D. CDR1 and CDR2 from the germline V gene are MNHEY and SVGAGI. This CDR3 spans 14 amino acids. The V end lost 5 bases, the J end lost 6 bases, and 14 bases lay between the germline ends. CDR3 bases: TGTGCCAGCAGTCATTTAAGTGGAGGTCAGCCCCAGCATTTT. Its translation: CASSHLSGGQPQHF.

The chain joins TRBV9 to TRBJ2-5; D tentatively fits TRBD1 or TRBD2 (6 bases each). The CDR3 sequence is 15 residues long. V was cut by 2 bases and J by 4 bases, with 15 bases left in between. Per germline, CDR1 SGDLS and CDR2 YYNGEE. CDR3 sequence (DNA): TGTGCCAGCAGCGTCGGGGGCGGACCGGGAGAGACCCAGTACTTC. Residues: CASSVGGGPGETQYF.

The chain couples TRBV5-1 to TRBJ2-5, with 8 bases fitting TRBD2. Trimming removed 4 bases from V and 1 base from J; junction bases left unmatched: 3. Per germline, CDR1 SGHRS and CDR2 YFSETQ. The CDR3 has 14 residues. The CDR3 region has the DNA TGCGCCAGCAGCGCGGGGGGACTCCAAGAGACCCAGTACTTC. It encodes CASSAGGLQETQYF.

The V call is TRBV29-1, the J call TRBJ2-2; 7 bases match TRBD1. CDR3 length equals 15 residues. Germline CDR1 and CDR2: SQVTM and ANQGSEA. Germline trimming cut 4 bases from V and 0 bases from J; bases unmatched to any gene: 5. The CDR3 coding sequence is TGCAGCGTTGGGATCGGGACAGCGAACACCGGGGAGCTGTTTTTT. Translated, it gives CSVGIGTANTGELFF.

About this clonotype: This could be a read error, since a much larger clone is one nucleotide away. The rearrangement links TRBV12-3 or TRBV12-4 to TRBJ2-7, with a possible D match to TRBD1 (5 bases). The CDR3 has 12 residues. The CDR3 region is CVSSFVGVRQYF. The CDR3 nucleotides are TGTGTCAGCAGTTTCGTAGGGGTTAGGCAGTACTTC.

This clonotype was observed a few times. The V gene is TRBV19, the J gene TRBJ1-5; D unresolved. This CDR3 spans 14 amino acids. Per the germline V gene, CDR1 is LNHDA and CDR2 is SQIVND (reference sequence). Trimming took off 1 base at V and 1 base at J, with 5 bases between the two ends. Written as DNA, the CDR3 is TGTGCCAGTAGTATAGCAGTCAGCAATCAGCCCCAGCATTTT. This encodes CASSIAVSNQPQHF. The entire variable domain, with the rest obtained from reference TRBV19 and TRBJ1-5, is as follows: DGGITQSPKYLFRKEGQNVTLSCEQNLNHDAMYWYRQDPGQGLRLIYYSQIVNDFQKGDIAEGYSVSREKKESFPLTVTSAQKNPTAFYLCASSIAVSNQPQHFGDGTRLSIL.

V usage is TRBV10-1 and J usage is TRBJ2-5; tentative D call: TRBD1 (5 bases). The CDR3 is 14 amino acids. The germline V and J ends were trimmed by 6 bases and 4 bases, with 15 bases remaining between them. Germline V gene data show CDR1 as WNHNN and CDR2 as SYGVQD (reference sequence). CDR3 region: CASSSDDSRETQYF. CDR3 DNA: TGCGCCAGCAGCTCAGATGACAGTAGAGAGACCCAGTACTTC.

The V gene is TRBV29-1, the J gene TRBJ1-1, with D perhaps matching TRBD1 (6 bases). CDR3 length equals 13 residues. Germline V gene sequence: CDR1 SQVTM, CDR2 ANQGSEA. V was trimmed by 4 bases and J by 6 bases, leaving 15 bases between them. This chain's CDR3 is CSVGDIRTSEAFF. DNA for the CDR3: TGCAGCGTTGGGGACATACGAACGTCTGAAGCTTTCTTT.

In regard to this clonotype: With a much larger clone just one base away, this may be a read error. The V gene is TRBV12-5, the J gene TRBJ1-6; 7 bases align to TRBD1. The CDR3 totals 12 residues. Germline assignment: CDR1 LGHNT and CDR2 FRNRAP. DNA for the CDR3: TGTGCCAGCAGGGGGACAGATTCACCCCTCCACTTT. Translation: CASRGTDSPLHF.

This clonotype was picked up many times. The J gene is TRBJ1-2, the V gene TRBV12-5; no definite D call. The CDR3 sequence is 13 residues long. V lost 1 base, J lost 7 bases, and 10 bases lay in between. Germline CDR1 reads LGHNT; CDR2 reads FRNRAP. The CDR3 spells CASGLAPGGGYTF. CDR3 DNA sequence: TGTGCTAGTGGTTTGGCCCCCGGCGGTGGCTACACCTTC.

This clonotype was seen many times. The CDR3 loop is CASSQGASSNQPQHF. In DNA, the CDR3 is TGTGCCAGCAGCCAGGGGGCGAGTAGCAATCAGCCCCAGCATTTT. The J gene is TRBJ1-5, the V gene TRBV7-2; 8 bases agree with TRBD1. Germline CDR1 and CDR2: SGHTA and FQGNSA. CDR3 length: 15 residues. V lost 5 bases to trimming and J lost 0 bases; unmatched junction nucleotides: 3.

This clonotype was seen ten or more times. This chain uses TRBV6-5 with TRBJ2-7; D is unclear. The CDR3 consists of 14 residues. In germline, CDR1 is MNHEY, CDR2 SVGAGI. V was clipped by 0 bases and J by 4 bases, with 10 bases between them. In DNA form, the CDR3 reads TGTGCCAGCAGTTACTCGGCATGGGTTTACGAGCAGTACTTC. Protein sequence: CASSYSAWVYEQYF.

This chain joins TRBV7-2 and TRBJ2-2; 11 bases fit TRBD2. From germline, CDR1 is SGHTA and CDR2 FQGNSA. The trim removed 6 bases at V and 4 bases at J, leaving 4 bases unmatched. The CDR3 length is 15 residues. The CDR3 coding sequence is TGTGCCAGCAGTAATAGCGGGAGGGGCACCGGGGAGCTGTTTTTT. Translation gives CASSNSGRGTGELFF. Variable domain in full (rest from reference TRBV7-2 and TRBJ2-2): GAGVSQSPSNKVTEKGKDVELRCDPISGHTALYWYRQSLGQGLEFLIYFQGNSAPDKSGLPSDRFSAERTGGSVSTLTIQRTQQEDSAVYLCASSNSGRGTGELFFGEGSRLTVL.

This clonotype appeared a few times. This chain links TRBV7-9 with TRBJ1-1, with D unclear. From germline, CDR1 is SEHNR and CDR2 FQNEAQ (reference sequence). CDR3 length: 15 residues. The ends were cut back, 8 bases at V and 1 base at J, with 17 bases in the middle. For the CDR3, the DNA is TGTGCCAGCGAGGTCCCTGGAGAGGGGAACACTGAAGCTTTCTTT. As protein: CASEVPGEGNTEAFF.